Listed here are 20 T cell receptor beta chains from one sample, sequenced in a study of cytomegalovirus exposure and HLA in healthy donors. In the PCR, 60 Vbeta and 13 Jbeta primers were used. TCRdb's copy holds only in-frame clones and misses some; the assay was immunoSEQ multiplex PCR. Of 58,000 or so clones in the sample, around 75% are singletons; the top ten hold under 30%. Sequencing was done on a sample of PBMCs. The receptor set was obtained from a woman aged 40 to 49 in good health and CMV-seropositive.

A few counts support this clone. This sequence joins TRBV4-1 and TRBJ1-2; possibly TRBD1 for D (6 bases). Deletions cut 1 base from V and 12 bases from J, with 15 bases between. CDR3 length: 13 amino acids. Germline CDR1 reads MGHRA; CDR2 reads YSYEKL. CDR3 sequence reads: CASSQAPGHPDTF. The CDR3 region has the DNA TGCGCCAGCAGCCAAGCACCGGGACACCCGGACACCTTC.

This rearrangement joins TRBV11-3 to TRBJ1-3; the D gene is possibly TRBD1 (6 bases). V was pared by 1 base and J by 0 bases, with 16 bases between. The CDR3 is 18 residues long. The V gene's germline CDR1 is SGHNT and CDR2 YENEEA. CDR3 DNA: TGTGCCAGCAGCTTAGGTTGGGAACACAGGGACTCTGGAAACACCATATATTTT. Its protein is CASSLGWEHRDSGNTIYF. Filled out from reference TRBV11-3 and TRBJ1-3, the complete variable domain reads EAGVVQSPRYKIIEKKQPVAFWCNPISGHNTLYWYLQNLGQGPELLIRYENEEAVDDSQLPKDRFSAERLKGVDSTLKIQPAELGDSAVYLCASSLGWEHRDSGNTIYFGEGSWLTVV.

This clone was observed a single time. The V call is TRBV19, the J call TRBJ1-1; a weak D match, TRBD1 (5 bases). This CDR3 comprises 14 residues. Trimming removed 5 bases at V and 5 bases at J, with 15 bases between. Germline CDR1 is LNHDA and CDR2 is SQIVND (reference sequence). The chain's CDR3 is CASSSTGGGTEAFF. As DNA, the CDR3 is TGTGCCAGTAGTTCTACAGGCGGGGGGACTGAAGCTTTCTTT.

This clone was seen a single time. The CDR3 loop is CASSLGAGGPFGYTF. For the CDR3, the DNA is TGTGCCAGCAGCTTAGGGGCAGGGGGCCCCTTTGGCTACACCTTC. The chain links TRBV7-8 to TRBJ1-2; 8 bases align to TRBD1. The V segment lost 1 base and the J segment 7 bases; nucleotides outside the gene matches: 8. Per the germline V gene, CDR1 is SGHVS and CDR2 is FQNEAQ. The CDR3 has 15 amino acids.

In its sample, this clone was seen once. The chain joins TRBV5-4 to TRBJ2-3, with a possible D match to TRBD2 (7 bases). V lost 6 bases and J 6 bases, leaving 20 bases between the germline ends. CDR1 is SGHNT, CDR2 YYREEE, per germline (reference sequence). CDR3 length: 15 residues. DNA of the CDR3: TGTGCCAGCACCCCTGGAGGGGGGGCCAGGGATACGCAGTATTTT. Translated, it gives CASTPGGGARDTQYF.

V and J are TRBV2 and TRBJ1-2; the D gene is possibly TRBD1 (5 bases). The ends were cut back, 6 bases at V and 8 bases at J, with 16 bases in the middle. Per germline, CDR1 SNHLY and CDR2 FYNNEI. This CDR3 contains 13 residues. The CDR3 loop reads CASRSDSRLGYTF. CDR3 DNA: TGTGCCAGCAGATCCGACAGTCGTCTGGGCTACACCTTC.

The chain carries TRBV30 and TRBJ1-2; D perhaps matches TRBD1 (5 bases). Trimming took 2 bases from V and 4 from J, leaving 11 bases between them. Germline V CDR1 and CDR2: GTSNPN, SVGIG (reference sequence). This CDR3 has 13 residues. The CDR3 spells CAWSNPGLYGYTF. CDR3 coding DNA: TGTGCCTGGAGTAACCCGGGACTCTATGGCTACACCTTC.

The chain links TRBV6-5 to TRBJ1-4; 9 nucleotides align to TRBD1. The length of the CDR3 is 15 residues. Unmatched junction bases numbered 11, after V lost 7 bases and J lost 8 bases. CDR1 and CDR2 (germline): MNHEY, SVGAGI. CDR3 DNA: TGTGCCAGCACCCTCACACAGGGGGCCGGCGAAAAACTGTTTTTT. Amino acids: CASTLTQGAGEKLFF.

The genes are TRBV6-4 and TRBJ1-2; D ambiguous. Trimming left V 6 bases short and J 0 bases short, with 8 bases between. The CDR3 spans 13 residues. Germline values: CDR1 MRHNA, CDR2 SNTAGT. The CDR3 spells CASSPEANYGYTF. The CDR3, as DNA: TGTGCCAGCAGCCCTGAGGCTAACTATGGCTACACCTTC.

The J gene is TRBJ1-2, the V gene TRBV29-1, with D uncertain. The ends were cut back, 2 bases at V and 5 bases at J, with 9 bases in the middle. This CDR3 is built from 12 residues. CDR1 is SQVTM, CDR2 ANQGSEA, per germline. The CDR3 reads CSVERRDYGYTF. In DNA form, the CDR3 reads TGCAGCGTTGAAAGGCGGGATTATGGCTACACCTTC.

The chain employs TRBV29-1 and TRBJ2-1; D is unresolved. CDR1 SQVTM and CDR2 ANQGSEA come from the germline V gene. The CDR3 covers 12 residues. V was shortened by 8 bases and J by 7 bases, with 15 bases between the two germline ends. In DNA form, the CDR3 reads TGCAGCTTTACTCGACTCCTTAATGAGCAGTTCTTC. Protein: CSFTRLLNEQFF.

The rearrangement joins TRBV27 to TRBJ2-2; D might be TRBD2 (6 bases). Germline V CDR1 and CDR2: MNHEY, SMNVEV (reference sequence). Trimming stripped 5 bases from V and 0 bases from J, with 16 bases between. This CDR3 has 17 amino acids. CDR3: CASSPALALANTGELFF. In DNA form, the CDR3 reads TGTGCCAGCAGTCCCGCGCTAGCGCTTGCGAACACCGGGGAGCTGTTTTTT.

V is TRBV19 and J is TRBJ2-3; 9 nucleotides agree with TRBD2. Germline CDR1 and CDR2: LNHDA and SQIVND (reference sequence). J gave up 3 bases and V 3 bases, and 7 bases lay outside the gene matches. This CDR3 is 16 amino acids long. The CDR3 is CASSMLAGGLTDTQYF. DNA for the CDR3: TGTGCCAGTAGTATGTTGGCGGGGGGGCTAACAGATACGCAGTATTTT. Full variable domain (rest looked up from reference TRBV19 and TRBJ2-3): DGGITQSPKYLFRKEGQNVTLSCEQNLNHDAMYWYRQDPGQGLRLIYYSQIVNDFQKGDIAEGYSVSREKKESFPLTVTSAQKNPTAFYLCASSMLAGGLTDTQYFGPGTRLTVL.

The CDR3 sequence: CSVPQGERNEQFF. CDR3 sequence (DNA): TGCAGCGTCCCACAGGGGGAAAGAAATGAGCAGTTCTTC. This sequence joins TRBV29-1 and TRBJ2-1; 8 bases map to TRBD1. This CDR3 is built from 13 residues. The germline CDR1 and CDR2 sequences are SQVTM and ANQGSEA. V gave up 6 bases and J gave up 7 bases; unmatched junction bases: 8.

This sequence joins TRBV5-1 and TRBJ2-1, with D maybe TRBD2 (5 bases). Germline V gene lookup returns CDR1 SGHRS and CDR2 YFSETQ. Trimming took off 2 bases at V and 8 bases at J, with 11 bases between the two ends. The CDR3 is 13 residues long. The DNA for the CDR3 is TGCGCCAGCAGCTTAGGGAGCTGGGATGAGCAGTTCTTC. It translates to CASSLGSWDEQFF.

The V gene is TRBV5-4, the J gene TRBJ1-1; D is ambiguous. CDR1 SGHNT and CDR2 YYREEE come from the germline V gene (reference sequence). The CDR3 has 12 residues. Trimming removed 9 bases from V and 4 bases from J, with 13 bases in between. This CDR3 is CATAAVGTEAFF. The CDR3, as DNA: TGTGCCACCGCGGCAGTTGGCACTGAAGCTTTCTTT.

The CDR3: CASSDGQGNEKLFF. The CDR3 bases are TGCGCCAGCAGCGACGGACAGGGGAATGAAAAACTGTTTTTT. The gene calls are TRBV5-1 and TRBJ1-4; 9 nucleotides align to TRBD1. This CDR3 spans 14 amino acids. Unmatched junction bases numbered 3, after V lost 4 bases and J lost 5 bases. The germline V gene has CDR1 SGHRS and CDR2 YFSETQ.

This rearrangement joins TRBV7-2 to TRBJ2-7; 7 bases are a match to TRBD1. Trimming cost V 2 bases and J 0 bases; bases outside gene matches: 13. The CDR3 totals 18 residues. The germline V gene encodes CDR1 SGHTA and CDR2 FQGNSA. CDR3 nucleotide sequence: TGTGCCAGCAGCTTATCAACCTTGACAGGGTGGAGCTCCTACGAGCAGTACTTC. Translating it yields CASSLSTLTGWSSYEQYF.

The V gene is TRBV6-6, the J gene TRBJ2-2; perhaps TRBD2 as D (5 bases). The CDR3 totals 13 residues. CDR1 and CDR2 from the germline V gene are MNHNY and SVGAGI (reference sequence). Trimming pared 5 bases from V and 5 bases from J, leaving 9 bases between. Written as DNA, the CDR3 is TGTGCCAGCAGTGCCCGGGGAACCGGGGAGCTGTTTTTT. This gives the protein CASSARGTGELFF.

The chain links TRBV5-1 to TRBJ2-5; TRBD1 agrees at 8 bases. The J call may be faulty, since TRBJ2-7 better matches the DNA end. Looked up from germline, CDR1 is SGHRS and CDR2 is YFSETQ. The CDR3 is 14 amino acids. CDR3 coding DNA: TGCGCCAGCTCATGGGACAGGCATGTTGGCGAGCAGTACTTC. This translates into CASSWDRHVGEQYF.